The 15 T cell receptor beta chains below come from one sample, sequenced in a study of T cell repertoires in cytomegalovirus infection. Antigen specificity for these receptors is unknown. TCRdb recomputed calls from the reads with MiXCR, one row per CDR3 protein. The data show about 920,000 distinct CDR3 sequences, roughly 31% seen once. Sample: cultured CD8+ T cells from PBMCs, taken from culture after CMV antigen stimulation. Every receptor here comes from a human donor in good health (CMV status not recorded). Some clones in this sample may be carry-over from other donors' samples.

The rearrangement joins TRBV27 to TRBJ2-7; no definite D call. Trimming took 6 bases from V and 4 from J, leaving 10 bases between them. This CDR3 is 12 amino acids long. CDR1 and CDR2 from the germline V gene are MNHEY and SMNVEV (reference sequence). CDR3 sequence reads: CASRAPNYEQYV. CDR3 DNA: TGTGCCAGCAGGGCCCCCAATTACGAGCAGTACGTC.

The gene calls are TRBV7-9 and TRBJ2-7; 7 bases map to TRBD1. Germline CDR1 and CDR2: SEHNR and FQNEAQ (reference sequence). After removal of 5 bases from V and 7 bases from J, the junction contained 8 bases not matched to a gene. This CDR3 spans 13 amino acids. CDR3 sequence reads: CASSPADRWEQYV. The CDR3 DNA reads TGTGCCAGCAGCCCAGCGGACAGGTGGGAGCAGTACGTC.

The chain has TRBV27 and TRBJ1-4, with 9 bases aligning to TRBD1. Losses at the gene ends were 4 bases for V and 4 bases for J; bases not matched to a gene: 7. Germline CDR1 is MNHEY and CDR2 is SMNVEV (reference sequence). The CDR3 spans 16 residues. The CDR3 bases are TGTGCCAGCAGTTCCCCGAGGACAGGGGATAATGAAAAACTGTTTTTT. Its protein product is CASSSPRTGDNEKLFF.

Only a few counts were recorded for this clonotype. The V and J genes are TRBV7-6 and TRBJ2-2; D may be TRBD1 or TRBD2 (5 bases each). Germline CDR1 and CDR2: SGHVS and FNYEAQ. V lost 1 base and J 1 base, leaving 7 bases between the germline ends. The CDR3 extends over 15 amino acids. The CDR3 sequence: CASSLVGENTGELFF. DNA for the CDR3: TGTGCCAGCAGCTTAGTGGGGGAGAACACCGGGGAGCTGTTTTTT.

A note on this clonotype: The junction does not match germline at one end; this may be a read error. The chain links TRBV5-3 to TRBJ2-2; tentative D call: TRBD1 (6 bases). TRBV5-3 is labeled an ORF, and its function is uncertain. The CDR3 consists of 16 residues. The CDR3 DNA reads TGTGCCAGCAGCTCGCCGGGACATATGAACACCGGGGAGCTGTTTTTT. Protein: CASSSPGHMNTGELFF.

This clonotype was recorded a few times. The chain recombines TRBV11-2 with TRBJ2-1; possibly TRBD2 for D (6 bases). The CDR3 consists of 15 residues. Between the trimmed V and J ends, which lost 0 bases and 8 bases, there was a span of 14 bases. CDR1 is SGHAT, CDR2 FQNNGV, per germline. CDR3 region: CASSLDLRDLDEQFF. The CDR3 nucleotides are TGTGCCAGCAGCTTAGATCTACGGGACTTGGATGAGCAGTTCTTC.

In this sample, this clonotype turned up once. Sequence at one end of the junction differs from germline and may be a read error. This chain joins TRBV12-3 or TRBV12-4 and TRBJ2-2; D is perhaps TRBD2 (6 bases). This CDR3 comprises 14 residues. The CDR3 here is CVSSPAGNTGELFF. The CDR3 DNA is TGTGTCAGCAGCCCAGCGGGGAACACCGGGGAGCTGTTTTTT.

The J gene is TRBJ2-1, the V gene TRBV20-1, with 7 bases aligning to TRBD1. Germline-derived CDR1 and CDR2 are DFQATT and SNEGSKA (reference sequence). The V and J ends lost 5 bases and 1 base, in that order; junction bases with no gene match: 14. This CDR3 has 17 residues. The DNA for the CDR3 is TGCAGTGCTCAAGGGGGCTTCGGATTAACTTCCTACAATGAGCAGTTCTTC. Protein: CSAQGGFGLTSYNEQFF.

This chain links TRBV5-1 with TRBJ1-5; weak D call: TRBD1 (6 bases). Germline V CDR1 and CDR2: SGHRS, YFSETQ. Trimming stripped 0 bases from V and 4 bases from J, with 14 bases between. The CDR3 spans 16 residues. The CDR3 protein is CASSLEVGTRNQPQHF. In DNA form, the CDR3 reads TGCGCCAGCAGCTTGGAGGTGGGGACACGAAATCAGCCCCAGCATTTT. Supplemented by reference TRBV5-1 and TRBJ1-5, the full variable domain reads KAGVTQTPRYLIKTRGQQVTLSCSPISGHRSVSWYQQTPGQGLQFLFEYFSETQRNKGNFPGRFSGRQFSNSRSEMNVSTLELGDSALYLCASSLEVGTRNQPQHFGDGTRLSIL.

This clonotype has a count of ten or more. The chain recombines TRBV7-2 with TRBJ2-1; D perhaps matches TRBD1 (6 bases). Trimming shortened V by 3 bases and J by 5 bases, and 11 bases separated the two germline ends. The CDR3 sequence is 14 residues long. In germline, CDR1 is SGHTA, CDR2 FQGNSA. CDR3 in amino acids: CASSFQGQHNEQFF. The DNA of the CDR3 is TGTGCCAGCAGCTTTCAAGGACAGCACAATGAGCAGTTCTTC.

This chain connects TRBV10-2 to TRBJ1-5, with D possibly matching TRBD1 (5 bases). Trimming shortened V by 0 bases and J by 6 bases, and 9 bases separated the two germline ends. The CDR3 has 14 residues. CDR1 WSHSY and CDR2 SAAADI come from the germline V gene. CDR3 sequence (DNA): TGCGCCAGCAGTGAGTCAAGGGGTATTCAGCCCCAGCATTTT. Residues: CASSESRGIQPQHF.

A remark on this clonotype: A junction boundary mismatches the germline segment, possibly from a read error. The chain recombines TRBV6-5 with TRBJ1-2; the match to TRBD1 covers 7 bases. CDR3 length equals 15 residues. From germline, CDR1 is MNHEY and CDR2 SVGAGI. This chain's CDR3 is CASCYAEGGAGGYTF. CDR3 DNA: TGTGCCAGCTGTTACGCAGAAGGGGGCGCGGGTGGCTACACCTTC.

This chain connects TRBV27 to TRBJ2-2; D not certain. Germline CDR1 MNHEY, CDR2 SMNVEV (reference sequence). This CDR3 has 13 amino acids. Trimming cost V 5 bases and J 4 bases, with 8 bases left between them. As DNA, the CDR3 is TGTGCCAGCAGTAAGACAATCACCGGGGAGCTGTTTTTT. Protein product: CASSKTITGELFF.

This clonotype was counted only a few times. The rearrangement joins TRBV2 to TRBJ2-7; D unclear. Germline loops: CDR1 SNHLY, CDR2 FYNNEI. The CDR3 runs 13 residues. V was pared by 2 bases and J by 6 bases, with 11 bases between. The CDR3 here is CASSEPQGLEQYV. The CDR3 DNA reads as TGTGCCAGCAGTGAACCCCAAGGGCTCGAGCAGTACGTC.

This clonotype was seen only a few times. V usage is TRBV24-1 and J usage is TRBJ2-3; TRBD1 agrees at 8 bases. The junction had 8 bases not matched to a gene; V was cut back by 4 bases and J by 6 bases. CDR1 and CDR2 (germline): KGHDR, SFDVKD. CDR3 length equals 15 residues. The CDR3 loop reads CATSDRQGTDDTQYF. The CDR3 nucleotides are TGTGCCACCAGTGACAGACAGGGGACGGATGATACGCAGTATTTT.